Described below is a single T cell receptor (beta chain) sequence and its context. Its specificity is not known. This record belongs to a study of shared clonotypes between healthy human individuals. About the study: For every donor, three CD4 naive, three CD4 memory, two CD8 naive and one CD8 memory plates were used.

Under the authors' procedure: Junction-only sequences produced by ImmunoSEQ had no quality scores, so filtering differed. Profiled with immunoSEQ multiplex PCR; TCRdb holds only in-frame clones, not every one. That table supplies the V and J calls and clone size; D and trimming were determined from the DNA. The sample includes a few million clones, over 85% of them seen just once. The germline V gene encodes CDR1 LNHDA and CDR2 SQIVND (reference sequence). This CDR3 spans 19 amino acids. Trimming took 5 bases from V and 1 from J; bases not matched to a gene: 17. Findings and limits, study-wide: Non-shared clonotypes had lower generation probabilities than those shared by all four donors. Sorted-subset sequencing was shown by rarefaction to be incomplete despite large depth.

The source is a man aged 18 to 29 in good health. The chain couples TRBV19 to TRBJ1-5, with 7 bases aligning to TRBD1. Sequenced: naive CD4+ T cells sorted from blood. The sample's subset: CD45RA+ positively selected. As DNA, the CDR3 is TGTGCCAGTAGTGTACTAGGAGGGGGCGGAAGGAAAAGCAATCAGCCCCAGCATTTT. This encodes CASSVLGGGGRKSNQPQHF. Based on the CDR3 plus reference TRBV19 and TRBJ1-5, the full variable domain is DGGITQSPKYLFRKEGQNVTLSCEQNLNHDAMYWYRQDPGQGLRLIYYSQIVNDFQKGDIAEGYSVSREKKESFPLTVTSAQKNPTAFYLCASSVLGGGGRKSNQPQHFGDGTRLSIL.